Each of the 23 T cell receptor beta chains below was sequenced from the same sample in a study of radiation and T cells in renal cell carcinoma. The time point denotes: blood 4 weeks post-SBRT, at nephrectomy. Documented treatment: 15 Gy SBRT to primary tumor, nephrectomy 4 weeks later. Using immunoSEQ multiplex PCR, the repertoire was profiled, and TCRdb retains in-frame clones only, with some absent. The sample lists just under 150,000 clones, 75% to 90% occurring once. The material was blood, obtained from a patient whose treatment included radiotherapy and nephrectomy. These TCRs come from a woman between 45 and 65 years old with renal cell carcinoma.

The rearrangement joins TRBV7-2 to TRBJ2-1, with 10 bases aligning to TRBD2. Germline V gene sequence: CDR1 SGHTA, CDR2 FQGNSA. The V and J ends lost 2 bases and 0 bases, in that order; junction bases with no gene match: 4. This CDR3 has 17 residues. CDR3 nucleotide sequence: TGTGCCAGCAGCTTAACAAGCGGGGGGGCCTCCTACAATGAGCAGTTCTTC. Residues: CASSLTSGGASYNEQFF.

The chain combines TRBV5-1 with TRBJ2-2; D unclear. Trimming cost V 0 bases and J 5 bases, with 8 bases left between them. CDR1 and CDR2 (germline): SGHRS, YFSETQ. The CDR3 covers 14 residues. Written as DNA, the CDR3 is TGCGCCAGCAGCTTGGTTGTGGGGACCGGGGAGCTGTTTTTT. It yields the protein CASSLVVGTGELFF. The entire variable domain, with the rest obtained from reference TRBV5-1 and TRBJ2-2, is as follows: KAGVTQTPRYLIKTRGQQVTLSCSPISGHRSVSWYQQTPGQGLQFLFEYFSETQRNKGNFPGRFSGRQFSNSRSEMNVSTLELGDSALYLCASSLVVGTGELFFGEGSRLTVL.

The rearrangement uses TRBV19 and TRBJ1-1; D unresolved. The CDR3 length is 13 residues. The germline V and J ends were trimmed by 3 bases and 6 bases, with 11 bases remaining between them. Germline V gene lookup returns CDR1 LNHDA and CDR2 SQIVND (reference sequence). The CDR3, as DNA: TGTGCCAGTAGTATTACGCCCATCGCTGAAGCTTTCTTT. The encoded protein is CASSITPIAEAFF.

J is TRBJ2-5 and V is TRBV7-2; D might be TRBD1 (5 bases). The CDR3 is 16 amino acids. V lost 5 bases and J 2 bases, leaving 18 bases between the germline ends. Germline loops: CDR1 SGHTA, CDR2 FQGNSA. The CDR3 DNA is TGTGCCAGCAGCAGGCGACGTGGGGCGGATCAAGAGACCCAGTACTTC. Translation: CASSRRRGADQETQYF.

In DNA form, the CDR3 reads TGTGCCACCAGCAGAATCGACACCGGGGAGCTGTTTTTT. Encoded protein: CATSRIDTGELFF. The V call is TRBV15, the J call TRBJ2-2; the D is unclear. Germline V gives CDR1 LNHNV, CDR2 YYDKDF (reference sequence). Trimming pared 2 bases from V and 3 bases from J, leaving 4 bases between. The CDR3 sequence is 13 residues long.

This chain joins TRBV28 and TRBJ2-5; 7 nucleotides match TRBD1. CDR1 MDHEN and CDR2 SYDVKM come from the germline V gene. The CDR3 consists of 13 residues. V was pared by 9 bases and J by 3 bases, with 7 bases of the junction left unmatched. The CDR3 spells CASGTAAEETQYF. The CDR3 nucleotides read TGTGCCAGTGGGACAGCAGCCGAAGAGACCCAGTACTTC.

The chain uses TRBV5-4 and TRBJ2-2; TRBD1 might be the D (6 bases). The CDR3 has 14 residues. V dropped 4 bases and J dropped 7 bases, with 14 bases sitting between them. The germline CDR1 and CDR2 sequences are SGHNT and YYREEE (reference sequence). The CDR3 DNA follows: TGTGCCAGCAGCCCGGGACATAAAAGCGGGGAGCTGTTTTTT. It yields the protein CASSPGHKSGELFF.

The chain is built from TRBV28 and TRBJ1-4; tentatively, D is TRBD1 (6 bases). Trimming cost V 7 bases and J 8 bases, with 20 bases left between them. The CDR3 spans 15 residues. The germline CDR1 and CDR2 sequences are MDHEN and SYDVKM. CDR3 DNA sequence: TGTGCCAGCATACAGGGTCCGTTGTTGTGGGAAAAACTGTTTTTT. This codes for CASIQGPLLWEKLFF.

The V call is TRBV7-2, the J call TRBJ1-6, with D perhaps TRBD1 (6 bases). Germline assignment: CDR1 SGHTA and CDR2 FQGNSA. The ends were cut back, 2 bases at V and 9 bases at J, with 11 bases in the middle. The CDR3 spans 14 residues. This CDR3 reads CASSLRAQGSPLHF. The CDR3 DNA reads TGTGCCAGCAGCTTAAGGGCACAGGGTTCACCCCTCCACTTT.

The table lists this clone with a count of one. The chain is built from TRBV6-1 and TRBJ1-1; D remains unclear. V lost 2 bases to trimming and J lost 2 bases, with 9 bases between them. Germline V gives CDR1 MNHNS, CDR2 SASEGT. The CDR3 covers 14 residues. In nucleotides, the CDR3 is TGTGCCAGCAGTGAAATCGGCCCTAACACTGAAGCTTTCTTT. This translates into CASSEIGPNTEAFF.

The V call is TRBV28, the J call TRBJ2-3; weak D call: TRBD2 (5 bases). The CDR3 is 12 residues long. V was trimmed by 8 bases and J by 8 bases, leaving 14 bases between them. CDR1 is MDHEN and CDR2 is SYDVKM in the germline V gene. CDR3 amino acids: CASSIPAGTQYF. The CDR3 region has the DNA TGTGCCAGCTCTATCCCGGCGGGTACGCAGTATTTT.

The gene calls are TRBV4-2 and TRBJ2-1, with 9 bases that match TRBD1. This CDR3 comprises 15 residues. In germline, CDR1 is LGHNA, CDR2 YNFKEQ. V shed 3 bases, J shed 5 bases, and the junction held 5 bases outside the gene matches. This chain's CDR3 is CASSQGTGRNNEQFF. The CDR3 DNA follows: TGTGCCAGCAGCCAGGGGACAGGGCGAAACAATGAGCAGTTCTTC.

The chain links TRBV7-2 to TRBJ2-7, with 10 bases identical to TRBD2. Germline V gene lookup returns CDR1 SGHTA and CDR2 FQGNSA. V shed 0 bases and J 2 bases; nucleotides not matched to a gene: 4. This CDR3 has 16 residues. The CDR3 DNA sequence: TGTGCCAGCAGCTTAGCTAGCGGGGGGTTCCCCTACGAGCAGTACTTC. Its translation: CASSLASGGFPYEQYF.

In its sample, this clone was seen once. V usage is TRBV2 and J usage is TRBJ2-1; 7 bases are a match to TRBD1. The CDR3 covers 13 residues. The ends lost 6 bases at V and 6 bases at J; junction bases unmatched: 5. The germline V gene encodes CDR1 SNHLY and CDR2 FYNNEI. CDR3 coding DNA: TGTGCCAGCAGCTTGAACAGGGGCAATGAGCAGTTCTTC. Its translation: CASSLNRGNEQFF.

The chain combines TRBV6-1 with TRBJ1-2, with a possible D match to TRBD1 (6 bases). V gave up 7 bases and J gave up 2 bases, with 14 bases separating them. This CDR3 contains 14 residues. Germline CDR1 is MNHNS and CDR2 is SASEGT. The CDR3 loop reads CASTRGGLNYGYTF. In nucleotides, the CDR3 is TGTGCCAGCACCCGGGGGGGCCTGAACTATGGCTACACCTTC.

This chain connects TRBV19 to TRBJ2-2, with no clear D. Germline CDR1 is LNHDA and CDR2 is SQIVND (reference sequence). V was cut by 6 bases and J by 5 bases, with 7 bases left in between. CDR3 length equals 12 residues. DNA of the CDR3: TGTGCCAGTAGGGCCAGGACCGGGGAGCTGTTTTTT. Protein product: CASRARTGELFF.

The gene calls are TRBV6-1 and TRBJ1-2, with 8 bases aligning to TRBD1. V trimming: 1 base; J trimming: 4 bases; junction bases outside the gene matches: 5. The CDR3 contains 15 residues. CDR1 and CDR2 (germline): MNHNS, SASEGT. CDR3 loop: CASSEGAGGPYGYTF. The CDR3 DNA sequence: TGTGCCAGCAGTGAAGGGGCAGGGGGCCCCTATGGCTACACCTTC.

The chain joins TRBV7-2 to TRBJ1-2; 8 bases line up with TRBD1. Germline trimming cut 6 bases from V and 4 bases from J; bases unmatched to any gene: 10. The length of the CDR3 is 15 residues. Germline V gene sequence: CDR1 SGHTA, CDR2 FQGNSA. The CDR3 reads CASRQGPGQGYGYTF. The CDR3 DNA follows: TGTGCCAGCAGGCAGGGTCCCGGACAGGGCTATGGCTACACCTTC.

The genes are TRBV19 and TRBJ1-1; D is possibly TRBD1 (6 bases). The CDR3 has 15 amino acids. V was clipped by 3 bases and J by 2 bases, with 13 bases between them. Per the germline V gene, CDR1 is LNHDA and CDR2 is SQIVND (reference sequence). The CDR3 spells CASSIGEDSNTEAFF. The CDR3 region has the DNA TGTGCCAGTAGTATCGGTGAGGACAGCAACACTGAAGCTTTCTTT.

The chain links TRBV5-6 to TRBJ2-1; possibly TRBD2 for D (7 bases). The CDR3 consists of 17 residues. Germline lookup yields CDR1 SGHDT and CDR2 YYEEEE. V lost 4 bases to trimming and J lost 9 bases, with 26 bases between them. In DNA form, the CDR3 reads TGTGCCAGCAGCCCCCGGGGGGCGAGAATGCCTACAAGTGAGCAGTTCTTC. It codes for CASSPRGARMPTSEQFF. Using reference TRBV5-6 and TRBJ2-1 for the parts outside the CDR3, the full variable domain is DAGVTQSPTHLIKTRGQQVTLRCSPKSGHDTVSWYQQALGQGPQFIFQYYEEEERQRGNFPDRFSGHQFPNYSSELNVNALLLGDSALYLCASSPRGARMPTSEQFFGPGTRLTVL.

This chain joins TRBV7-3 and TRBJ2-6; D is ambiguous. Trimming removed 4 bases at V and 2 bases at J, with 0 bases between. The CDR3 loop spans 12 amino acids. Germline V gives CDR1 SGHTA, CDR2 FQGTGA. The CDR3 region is CASSSGANVLTF. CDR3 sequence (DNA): TGTGCCAGCAGCTCTGGGGCCAACGTCCTGACTTTC. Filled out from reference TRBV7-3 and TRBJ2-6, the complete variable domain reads GAGVSQTPSNKVTEKGKYVELRCDPISGHTALYWYRQSLGQGPEFLIYFQGTGAADDSGLPNDRFFAVRPEGSVSTLKIQRTERGDSAVYLCASSSGANVLTFGAGSRLTVL.

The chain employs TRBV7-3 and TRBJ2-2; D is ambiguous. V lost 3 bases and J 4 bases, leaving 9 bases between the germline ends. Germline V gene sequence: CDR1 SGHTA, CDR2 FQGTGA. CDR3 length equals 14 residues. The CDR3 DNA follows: TGTGCCAGCAGCTTTCGACAATTCACCGGGGAGCTGTTTTTT. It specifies CASSFRQFTGELFF.

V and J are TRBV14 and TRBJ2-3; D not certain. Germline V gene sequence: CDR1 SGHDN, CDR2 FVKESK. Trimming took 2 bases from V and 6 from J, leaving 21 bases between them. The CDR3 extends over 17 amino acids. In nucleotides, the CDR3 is TGTGCCAGCAGCCAATATTATAGGACGGACCAGCTGGATACGCAGTATTTT. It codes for CASSQYYRTDQLDTQYF.